The source of this T cell receptor beta chain is a study of shared clonotypes between healthy human individuals. Study-wide findings and caveats: Non-shared clonotypes had lower generation probabilities than those shared by all four donors.

Naive CD8 cells lacked CD45RO, underwent positive selection for CCR7 and left out terminally differentiated effector memory CD45RA+ cells. Free of recent acute infections or vaccinations, the donors were healthy HIV-negative adults. The CDR3 has 15 amino acids. V lost 0 bases and J lost 5; bases outside the gene matches: 7. In germline, CDR1 is WNHNN, CDR2 SYGVQD (reference sequence). TCRdb's table, derived via immunoSEQ multiplex PCR, lists solely in-frame clones and lacks some. This table has fewer than 1 million clones, just over 95% appearing once. For this clone: Its antigen is not identified.

This clonotype originated in a man younger than 45 in good health. Input material: naive CD8+ T cells sorted from blood. The chain employs TRBV10-1 and TRBJ2-7; 7 positions agree with TRBD2. CDR3 bases: TGCGCCAGCAGTGAGTCTCGTAGCGGGTCGGACGAGCAGTACTTC. This sequence encodes CASSESRSGSDEQYF.